One T cell receptor beta chain is described in this entry. What it binds is unknown. Trimming cost V 5 bases and J 4 bases, with 12 bases left between them. The CDR3 spans 13 residues. Germline CDR1 and CDR2: SGHRS and YFSETQ. These data originate in a study of T cell clonotyping in hematopoietic cell transplantation. Study details: Pretransplant recipient samples were taken after cytoreduction.

Using immunoSEQ multiplex PCR, the repertoire was profiled, and TCRdb retains in-frame clones only, with some absent. The sample contains roughly 18,000 clones, 86% of which appear only once. Time point defined: recipient sample about 28 days before transplant, after cytoreduction. General study findings and limits: After transplant, recipient diversity fell while pathologically expanded clonotypes grew through day 180. Cells were unsorted, so CD4 and CD8 contributions were not separated. Higher Inverse Simpson Index values in graft donor and pretransplant recipient predicted broader posttransplant TCR diversity.

The clonotype was recovered from a man aged 45-65 years with acute myeloid leukemia. Some clones in this sample may be carry-over from other donors' samples. The chain joins TRBV5-1 to TRBJ2-5, with D tentatively TRBD1 (6 bases). The material was peripheral blood mononuclear cells, obtained before stem cell transplant. CDR3 nucleotides: TGCGCCAGCAGACAGGGCGGCCGAGAGACCCAGTACTTC. It codes for CASRQGGRETQYF.